The clone carrying this T cell receptor (beta chain) was observed a few times. Its cognate antigen is unknown. V was cut by 2 bases and J by 1 base, with 9 bases left in between. CDR1 and CDR2 from the germline V gene are MNHEY and SVGAGI. The CDR3 runs to 16 residues. The sample originates from a study of cytomegalovirus exposure and HLA in healthy donors. General study findings and limits: Reportedly, HLA-A and HLA-B alleles of most subjects were accurately predicted from TCR beta.

PCR used 60 Vbeta primers and 13 Jbeta primers. Sequencing was performed with immunoSEQ multiplex PCR; in TCRdb, only in-frame clones are kept and a portion is missing. The sample has about 140,000 clones, almost 85% seen once; the top ten hold approximately 9.7%. V is TRBV6-5 and J is TRBJ2-6; D is perhaps TRBD2 (5 bases). The sample consisted of PBMCs. This clonotype originated in a woman in her fifties or sixties in good health and CMV-seropositive. Here the CDR3 DNA reads TGTGCCAGCAGTTACGCGGGTGTGTCTGGGGCCAACGTCCTGACTTTC. Translation: CASSYAGVSGANVLTF.